A single sample gave rise to the 9 T cell receptor beta chains below, sequenced in a study of blood T cell repertoires in COVID-19. Produced via immunoSEQ multiplex PCR; TCRdb's table is partial and in-frame only. The table shows around 190,000 clones, with 85% occurring only once. The sample was peripheral blood. These receptors came from a woman at least 80 years old with acute or convalescent COVID-19.

This rearrangement joins TRBV5-1 to TRBJ2-1; D perhaps matches TRBD2 (5 bases). The V gene's germline CDR1 is SGHRS and CDR2 YFSETQ. The CDR3 runs to 15 residues. The ends were cut back, 3 bases at V and 5 bases at J, with 15 bases in the middle. This CDR3 is CASSSTEGLDNEQFF. In DNA, the CDR3 is TGCGCCAGCAGCTCAACCGAGGGCCTCGACAATGAGCAGTTCTTC. The full variable domain, with the rest looked up from reference TRBV5-1 and TRBJ2-1, is KAGVTQTPRYLIKTRGQQVTLSCSPISGHRSVSWYQQTPGQGLQFLFEYFSETQRNKGNFPGRFSGRQFSNSRSEMNVSTLELGDSALYLCASSSTEGLDNEQFFGPGTRLTVL.

The J gene is TRBJ1-6, the V gene TRBV30; maybe TRBD1 (6 bases). Trimming pared 2 bases from V and 7 bases from J, leaving 12 bases between. The CDR3 totals 14 residues. Germline V gives CDR1 GTSNPN, CDR2 SVGIG (reference sequence). The CDR3 sequence is CAWSSGQLNSPLHF. The CDR3 DNA sequence: TGTGCCTGGAGTTCCGGACAGCTCAATTCACCCCTCCACTTT.

This clone was observed a few times. The V call is TRBV5-4, the J call TRBJ2-3; 7 positions agree with TRBD2. The length of the CDR3 is 16 residues. V lost 0 bases, J lost 4 bases, and 8 bases stayed unmatched. Germline V CDR1 and CDR2: SGHNT, YYREEE (reference sequence). CDR3 coding DNA: TGTGCCAGCAGCTTGGCCAAGGTGGGGGGGGCAGATACGCAGTATTTT. Translated, it gives CASSLAKVGGADTQYF.

This chain links TRBV19 with TRBJ1-1; D might be TRBD1 (5 bases). The V end lost 3 bases, the J end lost 9 bases, and 11 bases lay between the germline ends. CDR3 length: 12 residues. Per germline, CDR1 LNHDA and CDR2 SQIVND (reference sequence). DNA for the CDR3: TGTGCCAGTAGTATTCCTCCAGGGAAAGCTTTCTTT. Translation: CASSIPPGKAFF. The full variable domain, its missing parts supplied by reference TRBV19 and TRBJ1-1, is DGGITQSPKYLFRKEGQNVTLSCEQNLNHDAMYWYRQDPGQGLRLIYYSQIVNDFQKGDIAEGYSVSREKKESFPLTVTSAQKNPTAFYLCASSIPPGKAFFGQGTRLTVV.

The rearrangement joins TRBV24-1 to TRBJ2-3; D might be TRBD1 (5 bases). The CDR3 is 16 residues long. V was pared by 4 bases and J by 1 base, with 14 bases between. Germline values: CDR1 KGHDR, CDR2 SFDVKD. CDR3 in amino acids: CATSDPQGRGTDTQYF. CDR3 DNA sequence: TGTGCCACCAGTGACCCTCAGGGAAGAGGCACAGATACGCAGTATTTT.

The rearrangement uses TRBV10-3 and TRBJ2-7; TRBD2 aligns across 12 bases. Germline CDR1 is ENHRY and CDR2 is SYGVKD. CDR3 length: 16 residues. Germline trimming cut 2 bases from V and 4 bases from J; bases unmatched to any gene: 6. In nucleotides, the CDR3 is TGTGCCATCAGTGAGGGTCCCGGGACTAGCGGGTACGAGCAGTACTTC. Translation gives CAISEGPGTSGYEQYF.

This clone was detected only once. V is TRBV5-1 and J is TRBJ1-5; D may be TRBD1 (5 bases). Germline CDR1 is SGHRS and CDR2 is YFSETQ. Trimming shortened V by 4 bases and J by 4 bases, and 9 bases separated the two germline ends. There are 13 residues in the CDR3. The CDR3: CASSPGTNQPQHF. The CDR3 DNA is TGCGCCAGCAGCCCGGGGACTAATCAGCCCCAGCATTTT.

The rearrangement joins TRBV5-4 to TRBJ1-2; no definite D call. V was cut by 0 bases and J by 8 bases, with 14 bases left in between. Per germline, CDR1 SGHNT and CDR2 YYREEE (reference sequence). This CDR3 is 14 amino acids long. The CDR3 reads CASSLAEPSEGYTF. CDR3 bases: TGTGCCAGCAGCTTGGCTGAACCGAGTGAGGGCTACACCTTC.

The chain has TRBV6-5 and TRBJ2-7, with 9 bases fitting TRBD2. The V segment lost 5 bases and the J segment 7 bases; nucleotides outside the gene matches: 12. CDR1 MNHEY and CDR2 SVGAGI come from the germline V gene. The CDR3 extends over 15 amino acids. The CDR3 loop is CASSLSGGGYEEQYF. The CDR3 bases are TGTGCCAGCAGTCTTAGCGGGGGAGGTTACGAAGAGCAGTACTTC.